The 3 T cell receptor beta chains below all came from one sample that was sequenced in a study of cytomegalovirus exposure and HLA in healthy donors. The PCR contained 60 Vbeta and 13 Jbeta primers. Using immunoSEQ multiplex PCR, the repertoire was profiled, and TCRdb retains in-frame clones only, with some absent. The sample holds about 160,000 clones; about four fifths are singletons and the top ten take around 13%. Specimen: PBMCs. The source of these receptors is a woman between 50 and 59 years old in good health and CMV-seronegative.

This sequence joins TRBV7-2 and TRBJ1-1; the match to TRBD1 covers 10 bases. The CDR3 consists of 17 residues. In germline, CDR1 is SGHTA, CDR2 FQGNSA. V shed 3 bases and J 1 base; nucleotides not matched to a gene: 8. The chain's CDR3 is CASSLGVGQGPNTEAFF. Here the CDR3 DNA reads TGTGCCAGCAGCTTGGGCGTGGGACAGGGGCCGAACACTGAAGCTTTCTTT. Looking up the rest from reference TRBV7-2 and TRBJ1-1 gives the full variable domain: GAGVSQSPSNKVTEKGKDVELRCDPISGHTALYWYRQSLGQGLEFLIYFQGNSAPDKSGLPSDRFSAERTGGSVSTLTIQRTQQEDSAVYLCASSLGVGQGPNTEAFFGQGTRLTVV.

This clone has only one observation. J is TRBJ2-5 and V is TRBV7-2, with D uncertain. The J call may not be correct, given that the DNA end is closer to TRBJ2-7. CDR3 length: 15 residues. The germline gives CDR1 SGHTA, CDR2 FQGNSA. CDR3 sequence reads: CASSLAPSLDYEQYF. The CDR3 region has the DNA TGTGCCAGCAGCTTAGCCCCCTCATTAGACTACGAGCAGTACTTC.

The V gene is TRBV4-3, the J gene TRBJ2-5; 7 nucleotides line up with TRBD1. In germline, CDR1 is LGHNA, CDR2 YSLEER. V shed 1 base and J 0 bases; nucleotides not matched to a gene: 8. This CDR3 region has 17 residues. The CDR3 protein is CASSQGGQLEYQETQYF. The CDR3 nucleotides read TGCGCCAGCAGCCAAGGGGGACAGTTGGAGTACCAAGAGACCCAGTACTTC.